These 2 T cell receptor beta chains were sequenced from one sample in a study of T cells in Graves' hyperthyroidism and ophthalmopathy. Authors of the study amplified TCR beta CDR3 regions from RNA transcripts. During a first-round RT-PCR of the TCR CDR3, the HTBI primer set was used. TCRdb re-derived calls from the multiplex PCR reads in MiXCR, one entry per CDR3 protein. Altogether hundreds of thousands of distinct CDR3 sequences are present, more than 12% being singletons, with the ten largest covering 12%. The sequenced material came from blood. The receptors derive from a woman aged 50 to 65 with Graves' ophthalmopathy.

Many counts were recorded for this clonotype. The CDR3 nucleotides read TGCAGTGCTAGACACGGTGGACAGTACTTC. This gives the protein CSARHGGQYF. The gene calls are TRBV20-1 and TRBJ2-4; D is undetermined. The V gene lost 2 bases and the J gene lost 13 bases, with 9 bases spanning the gap. Germline V gives CDR1 DFQATT, CDR2 SNEGSKA (reference sequence). The CDR3 consists of 10 residues.

In its sample, this clonotype was seen many times. The chain recombines TRBV9 with TRBJ2-2; D might be TRBD2 (6 bases). Germline CDR1 SGDLS, CDR2 YYNGEE. With 3 bases removed from V and 1 base from J, the gap between germline ends came to 16 bases. CDR3 length: 17 amino acids. The CDR3 DNA follows: TGTGCCAGCAGCGACCCAGTCCGGGAGTTGAACACCGGGGAGCTGTTTTTT. Residues: CASSDPVRELNTGELFF. Using reference TRBV9 and TRBJ2-2 for the parts outside the CDR3, the full variable domain is DSGVTQTPKHLITATGQRVTLRCSPRSGDLSVYWYQQSLDQGLQFLIQYYNGEERAKGNILERFSAQQFPDLHSELNLSSLELGDSALYFCASSDPVRELNTGELFFGEGSRLTVL.